Listed below are T cell receptor beta chains from one sample, sequenced in a study of Graves' ophthalmopathy and Graves' hyperthyroidism. TCRdb reprocessed the multiplex PCR reads with MiXCR, giving one entry per CDR3 protein. This table has approximately 700,000 distinct CDR3 sequences, over 40% appearing once. Input material: peripheral blood. Receptors were obtained from an adult man with Graves' ophthalmopathy. CDR3s include the opening cysteine and the closing phenylalanine or tryptophan. D genes are given only for firm matches. A clone size is listed for some rows: how often the clone was seen (once, few, many), or a class if it is expanded.

abundance	d_gene	v_gene	j_gene	CDR3aa	CDR3nt
-	-	TRBV10-3	TRBJ2-3	CASSDGRHTDTQYF	TGTGCCAGCAGTGACGGGAGACACACAGATACGCAGTATTTT
many	-	TRBV15	TRBJ1-1	CATSRTSSTEAFF	TGTGCCACCAGCAGAACTTCATCCACTGAAGCTTTCTTT
-	-	TRBV7-9	TRBJ2-5	CASSSSGVAGTQYF	TGTGCCAGCAGCTCCTCAGGGGTAGCGGGGACCCAGTACTTC
many	-	TRBV12-3/TRBV12-4	TRBJ2-7	CASSPRLHEQYF	TGTGCCAGCAGTCCAAGGCTCCACGAGCAGTACTTC
many	TRBD1	TRBV12-3/TRBV12-4	TRBJ2-7	CASSLGTGGVEQYF	TGTGCCAGCAGTTTGGGGACAGGGGGCGTCGAGCAGTACTTC
-	-	TRBV15	TRBJ2-7	CATSSHTGREQYF	TGTGCCACCAGCAGTCATACAGGGCGGGAGCAGTACTTC
-	TRBD2	TRBV7-9	TRBJ2-3	CASSLTVAGADTQYF	TGTGCCAGCAGCTTAACAGTGGCGGGAGCGGATACGCAGTATTTT
-	-	TRBV12-3/TRBV12-4	TRBJ2-5	CASRRGPTRQPQYF	TGTGCCAGCAGACGCGGACCGACGCGACAGCCCCAGTACTTC
once	TRBD1	TRBV7-9	TRBJ2-5	CASSHPLQGGETQYF	TGTGCCAGCAGCCATCCCTTACAGGGGGGAGAGACCCAGTACTTC
many	TRBD2	TRBV20-1	TRBJ2-5	CSASQLAGAETQYF	TGCAGTGCTAGCCAGCTAGCGGGAGCTGAGACCCAGTACTTC
many	-	TRBV7-9	TRBJ2-5	CASSFPGEETQYF	TGTGCCAGCAGCTTTCCGGGAGAGGAGACCCAGTACTTC
-	TRBD1	TRBV29-1	TRBJ1-1	CSLGTGLLLDTEAFF	TGCAGCTTAGGGACAGGGCTATTACTAGACACTGAAGCTTTCTTT
many	TRBD1	TRBV6-5	TRBJ2-5	CASSSPGQGARETQYF	TGTGCCAGCAGTTCGCCGGGACAGGGGGCAAGAGAGACCCAGTACTTC
many	-	TRBV12-3/TRBV12-4	TRBJ2-7	CASSLAGAPYEQYF	TGTGCCAGCAGTTTAGCAGGGGCCCCCTACGAGCAGTACTTC
-	TRBD1	TRBV19	TRBJ1-6	CASQTRQGSYNSPLHF	TGTGCCAGTCAAACGAGACAGGGGTCCTATAATTCACCCCTCCACTTT
many	-	TRBV24-1	TRBJ1-2	CATSDKGSYGYTF	TGTGCCACCAGTGATAAAGGATCGTATGGCTACACCTTC
-	-	TRBV19	TRBJ1-2	CASSIRAGYTF	TGTGCCAGTAGTATCAGGGCTGGCTACACCTTC
once	TRBD2	TRBV25-1	TRBJ2-5	CASSEFALAGYQEAQYF	TGTGCCAGCAGTGAATTTGCGTTAGCGGGATATCAAGAGGCCCAGTACTTC
-	-	TRBV7-4	TRBJ1-1	CASSLVPGGEGEAFF	TGTGCCAGCAGCTTAGTACCGGGAGGGGAGGGTGAAGCTTTCTTT
-	TRBD1	TRBV10-3	TRBJ1-5	CAISSTGQSNQPQHF	TGTGCCATCAGTTCGACGGGACAGAGCAATCAGCCCCAGCATTTT
-	-	TRBV9	TRBJ1-2	CASSVEASYGYTF	TGTGCCAGCAGCGTTGAGGCTAGCTATGGCTACACCTTC
-	-	TRBV2	TRBJ1-1	CASSDSGNTEAFF	TGTGCCAGCAGTGATAGTGGGAACACTGAAGCTTTCTTT
few	TRBD2	TRBV7-9	TRBJ2-5	CASSQGTSGEAMETQYF	TGTGCCAGCAGCCAAGGCACTAGCGGGGAGGCCATGGAGACCCAGTACTTC
many	TRBD1	TRBV19	TRBJ1-6	CASTVGTGIGSPLHF	TGTGCCAGTACAGTCGGGACAGGGATTGGTTCACCCCTCCACTTT
many	-	TRBV12-3/TRBV12-4	TRBJ1-2	CASSLTGVLYGYTF	TGTGCCAGCAGTCTAACGGGGGTTCTCTATGGCTACACCTTC
-	-	TRBV5-5	TRBJ2-2	CASSSPDTGYDTGELFF	TGTGCCAGCAGCTCGCCGGACACCGGGTATGACACCGGGGAGCTGTTTTTT
many	-	TRBV11-3	TRBJ1-1	CASSSGGLGPGNAEAFF	TGTGCCAGCAGCTCGGGGGGGTTAGGGCCTGGAAACGCTGAAGCTTTCTTT
many	-	TRBV4-2	TRBJ2-7	CASSYVGGSYEQYF	TGTGCCAGCAGTTACGTTGGGGGATCATACGAGCAGTACTTC
many	-	TRBV7-2	TRBJ2-7	CASRKSYEQYF	TGTGCCAGCAGGAAGAGCTACGAGCAGTACTTC
-	TRBD1	TRBV20-1	TRBJ1-4	CSAGQGGVDEKLFF	TGCAGTGCCGGACAGGGCGGGGTTGATGAAAAACTGTTTTTT
once	TRBD1	TRBV29-1	TRBJ1-3	CSVEGQSYGYTIYF	TGCAGCGTTGAGGGACAGAGCTATGGCTACACCATATATTTT
-	-	TRBV10-3	TRBJ2-2	CASSYWRVRAGELFF	TGTGCCAGCAGTTATTGGCGGGTTCGAGCGGGGGAGCTGTTTTTT